Each of the 18 T cell receptor beta chains below was sequenced from the same sample in a study of TIL therapy for anti-PD-1-resistant metastatic lung cancer. Sequencing used immunoSEQ v3. Assay: immunoSEQ multiplex PCR; the TCRdb copy retains only in-frame clones and omits some. Of 50,000 or so clones listed, roughly 85% are singletons. Sample time point: pre-treatment sample, taken before nivolumab and TIL therapy. The sequenced sample was blood, obtained at baseline. The receptor source for this set is a woman aged 30-79 years with non-small cell lung cancer.

The rearrangement links TRBV6-5 to TRBJ2-7; 7 bases align to TRBD1. The CDR3 runs 15 residues. Germline loops: CDR1 MNHEY, CDR2 SVGAGI. The V and J ends lost 0 bases and 3 bases, in that order; junction bases with no gene match: 5. This CDR3 is CASSYSGQEIYEQYF. For the CDR3, the DNA is TGTGCCAGCAGTTACTCCGGACAGGAAATCTACGAGCAGTACTTC.

The genes are TRBV19 and TRBJ2-7; 9 nucleotides line up with TRBD1. The CDR3 extends over 15 amino acids. Germline V gene lookup returns CDR1 LNHDA and CDR2 SQIVND (reference sequence). Losses at the gene ends were 3 bases for V and 0 bases for J; bases not matched to a gene: 3. This CDR3 reads CASSIRQGGSYEQYF. In DNA, the CDR3 is TGTGCCAGTAGTATTCGACAGGGGGGCTCCTACGAGCAGTACTTC.

The gene calls are TRBV2 and TRBJ2-2; 7 bases line up with TRBD1. J lost 6 bases, V lost 7 bases, and 5 bases had no gene match. The CDR3 has 13 residues. Germline CDR1 SNHLY, CDR2 FYNNEI. DNA for the CDR3: TGTGCCAGCATCGACAGGGTCCCCGGGGAGCTGTTTTTT. This codes for CASIDRVPGELFF.

This clone was detected a few times. The chain is built from TRBV7-9 and TRBJ1-2; D unclear. Germline V gives CDR1 SEHNR, CDR2 FQNEAQ (reference sequence). This CDR3 has 12 amino acids. Between the trimmed V and J ends, which lost 5 bases and 1 base, there was a span of 5 bases. As DNA, the CDR3 is TGTGCCAGCAGCGCCGATAACTATGGCTACACCTTC. Amino acid sequence: CASSADNYGYTF.

The rearrangement links TRBV4-2 to TRBJ1-2, with D unclear. CDR1 and CDR2 from the germline V gene are LGHNA and YNFKEQ. Trimming shortened V by 0 bases and J by 5 bases, and 10 bases separated the two germline ends. The CDR3 has 14 residues. The CDR3 here is CASSQEGRTYGYTF. CDR3 coding DNA: TGTGCCAGCAGCCAAGAAGGACGGACTTATGGCTACACCTTC.

The chain couples TRBV28 to TRBJ2-5; perhaps TRBD2 as D (6 bases). Germline assignment: CDR1 MDHEN and CDR2 SYDVKM. This CDR3 has 14 residues. Trimming shortened V by 1 base and J by 2 bases, and 8 bases separated the two germline ends. This chain's CDR3 is CASSLSGVQETQYF. DNA for the CDR3: TGTGCCAGCAGTTTATCGGGGGTACAAGAGACCCAGTACTTC.

V gene TRBV6-1 combines with J gene TRBJ1-2; the match to TRBD1 covers 10 bases. Germline loops: CDR1 MNHNS, CDR2 SASEGT. The CDR3 spans 17 residues. V was clipped by 2 bases and J by 4 bases; unmatched bases: 10. CDR3 DNA sequence: TGTGCCAGCAGTGAATCGAGACGACAGGGGGCTAGCTATGGCTACACCTTC. It specifies CASSESRRQGASYGYTF.

The chain has TRBV5-1 and TRBJ2-7; a weak D match, TRBD1 (6 bases). Between the trimmed V and J ends, which lost 3 bases and 13 bases, there was a span of 14 bases. Germline CDR1 and CDR2: SGHRS and YFSETQ. CDR3 length: 11 amino acids. CDR3 sequence reads: CASSSGGTLYF. CDR3 sequence (DNA): TGCGCCAGCAGCTCTGGGGGCACGCTTTACTTC.

DNA for the CDR3: TGTGCCAGCAGTGTCCTGCACACCGGGGAGCTGTTTTTT. The encoded protein is CASSVLHTGELFF. The chain recombines TRBV2 with TRBJ2-2, with D hard to call. The length of the CDR3 is 13 residues. Trimming removed 4 bases from V and 3 bases from J, with 6 bases in between. Germline CDR1 and CDR2: SNHLY and FYNNEI.

The rearrangement joins TRBV28 to TRBJ2-2, with TRBD1 matching over 9 bases. The CDR3 is 14 residues long. The germline gives CDR1 MDHEN, CDR2 SYDVKM. The V segment lost 6 bases and the J segment 4 bases; nucleotides outside the gene matches: 3. CDR3 amino acids: CASSGQGSTGELFF. In DNA, the CDR3 is TGTGCCAGCAGCGGACAGGGGTCCACCGGGGAGCTGTTTTTT.

Points on this clone: One end of the junction does not line up with germline, which may come from a read error. The chain links TRBV4-1 to TRBJ2-3; D is undetermined. There are 13 residues in the CDR3. Per the germline V gene, CDR1 is MGHRA and CDR2 is YSYEKL. CDR3 protein: CASSHSDNSTPNF. In DNA, the CDR3 is TGCGCCAGCAGCCATTCCGACAACTCGACGCCAAATTTT.

This chain joins TRBV7-9 and TRBJ2-1; 9 positions match TRBD1. Looked up from germline, CDR1 is SEHNR and CDR2 is FQNEAQ (reference sequence). This CDR3 region has 17 residues. The trim removed 6 bases at V and 3 bases at J, leaving 12 bases unmatched. CDR3 nucleotides: TGTGCCAGCAGTTCGCCTCTGGGACAGGGACTCTACAATGAGCAGTTCTTC. Translated: CASSSPLGQGLYNEQFF.

The V call is TRBV11-2, the J call TRBJ2-5; 11 positions agree with TRBD2. J lost 4 bases, V lost 3 bases, and 13 bases had no gene match. CDR3 length: 18 amino acids. Germline CDR1 reads SGHAT; CDR2 reads FQNNGV. CDR3: CASSFGGSGGAGLETQYF. CDR3 in DNA: TGTGCCAGCAGCTTTGGTGGTAGCGGGGGGGCCGGCTTAGAGACCCAGTACTTC.

CDR3 protein: CASSTGTSGSLYEQFF. DNA of the CDR3: TGTGCCAGCAGCACAGGGACTAGCGGGAGTCTATATGAGCAGTTCTTC. The V call is TRBV5-6, the J call TRBJ2-1; TRBD2 aligns across 14 bases. This CDR3 is built from 16 residues. The germline gives CDR1 SGHDT, CDR2 YYEEEE. Germline trimming cut 4 bases from V and 8 bases from J; bases unmatched to any gene: 8.

The chain combines TRBV4-1 with TRBJ2-1; 7 bases fit TRBD1. The CDR3 consists of 15 residues. The germline V gene has CDR1 MGHRA and CDR2 YSYEKL. V lost 2 bases and J lost 5; bases outside the gene matches: 6. The chain's CDR3 is CASSQRQGSNNEQFF. CDR3 DNA: TGCGCCAGCAGCCAAAGACAGGGTTCAAACAATGAGCAGTTCTTC.

By proportion, this clone is medium-sized. The chain recombines TRBV7-6 with TRBJ1-2, with a tentative D call TRBD1 (5 bases). CDR3 length: 13 amino acids. Trimming left V 1 base short and J 5 bases short, with 8 bases between. Germline lookup yields CDR1 SGHVS and CDR2 FNYEAQ. The CDR3 protein is CASSLVGEYGYTF. In nucleotides, the CDR3 is TGTGCCAGCAGCTTAGTGGGGGAGTATGGCTACACCTTC.

The CDR3 coding sequence is TGCGCCAGCAGCTTCGGGACAGAAGGCTATGGCTACACCTTC. Translating gives CASSFGTEGYGYTF. The V and J genes are TRBV5-1 and TRBJ1-2, with TRBD1 identical over 7 bases. Germline CDR1 is SGHRS and CDR2 is YFSETQ. V trimming: 2 bases; J trimming: 4 bases; junction bases outside the gene matches: 5. CDR3 size: 14 residues.

The chain uses TRBV5-6 and TRBJ1-1, with D uncertain. Between the trimmed V and J ends, which lost 4 bases and 4 bases, there was a span of 8 bases. There are 12 residues in the CDR3. Looked up from germline, CDR1 is SGHDT and CDR2 is YYEEEE. CDR3 region: CASSRVFTEAFF. In DNA form, the CDR3 reads TGTGCCAGCAGCCGGGTTTTCACTGAAGCTTTCTTT.